The rows below give T cell receptor beta chains drawn from one sample of a study of molecular identifiers for immune sequencing clone quantification. TCRdb re-derived calls from the PCR reads in MiXCR, one entry per CDR3 protein. The sample records some 680,000 distinct CDR3 sequences, about 25% being singletons. The sample consisted of naive CD8+ T cells from blood, with Jurkat cell RNA spiked in. The receptor source for this set is a human donor in good health. Some libraries in this study had Jurkat cell RNA spiked in. Each CDR3 is given with its conserved first and last residue. A D gene is named only where the DNA matches it firmly. For some rows the clone size is stated as once, few or many, or as a class when expanded; others skip it.

clone_size j_call d_call v_call cdr3_aa cdr3_nt
few TRBJ2-7 TRBD1 TRBV9 CASSAGSGTGYEQYF TGTGCCAGCAGCGCAGGAAGTGGGACAGGCTACGAGCAGTACTTC
. TRBJ2-7 . TRBV25-1 CASSEFGHCEQYF TGTGCCAGCAGTGAATTTGGGCACTGCGAGCAGTACTTC
many TRBJ1-1 . TRBV6-2/TRBV6-3 CASSYDRMTMNTEAFF TGTGCCAGCAGTTACGACAGGATGACCATGAACACTGAAGCTTTCTTT
many TRBJ1-5 . TRBV12-3/TRBV12-4 CASRLGYSNQPQHF TGTGCCAGCAGGTTGGGATATAGCAATCAGCCCCAGCATTTT
once TRBJ2-5 . TRBV27 CASSFGTPWETQYF TGTGCCAGCAGTTTTGGTACCCCATGGGAGACCCAGTACTTC
few TRBJ2-7 TRBD1 TRBV5-6 CASSPDRQTYEQYF TGTGCCAGCAGCCCGGACAGGCAAACCTACGAGCAGTACTTC
many TRBJ1-2 . TRBV28 CASSFGSENYGYTF TGTGCCAGCAGTTTCGGATCAGAGAACTATGGCTACACCTTC
many TRBJ2-7 TRBD2 TRBV28 CASSSMPGLDSYEQYF TGTGCCAGCAGCTCTATGCCGGGACTAGACTCCTACGAGCAGTACTTC
. TRBJ2-3 TRBD2 TRBV6-5 CASHPGLAGEGTQYF TGTGCCAGTCATCCGGGACTAGCGGGGGAAGGGACGCAGTATTTT
many TRBJ2-7 TRBD2 TRBV6-1 CASSEGTSGPYEQYF TGTGCCAGCAGTGAAGGCACTAGCGGCCCCTACGAGCAGTACTTC
many TRBJ1-5 . TRBV19 CASSEGRWAGNQPQHF TGTGCCAGTAGTGAAGGGCGTTGGGCAGGCAATCAGCCCCAGCATTTT
many TRBJ2-5 . TRBV7-6 CASSLLQNQETQYF TGTGCCAGCAGCTTACTCCAGAACCAAGAGACCCAGTACTTC
. TRBJ1-1 . TRBV25-1 CASSTELNTEAFF TGTGCCAGCAGTACAGAGTTGAACACTGAAGCTTTCTTT
few TRBJ1-5 TRBD1 TRBV7-6 CASSLWDREIPGAQHF TGTGCCAGCAGCTTATGGGACAGGGAGATCCCCGGCGCCCAGCATTTT
few TRBJ2-7 . TRBV10-3 CAISDGGAGAQGEQYF TGTGCCATCAGTGATGGGGGGGCAGGGGCCCAGGGCGAGCAGTACTTC
many TRBJ2-3 . TRBV11-2 CASSPEAATDTQYF TGTGCCAGCTCGCCCGAGGCGGCGACAGATACGCAGTATTTT
many TRBJ2-3 TRBD2 TRBV24-1 CATASGIFLTDTQYF TGTGCCACCGCTAGCGGGATCTTCCTCACAGATACGCAGTATTTT
. TRBJ2-7 . TRBV7-9 CASTNRPGAHEQYF TGTGCCAGCACCAACCGCCCGGGGGCGCACGAGCAGTACTTC
. TRBJ1-1 . TRBV4-1 CASSPKTANTEAFF TGCGCCAGCAGCCCTAAAACAGCAAACACTGAAGCTTTCTTT
once TRBJ1-1 . TRBV19 CASIERGVAPEAFF TGTGCCAGTATCGAAAGGGGGGTTGCCCCTGAAGCTTTCTTT
. TRBJ2-1 TRBD2 TRBV4-1 CASSQVGTSGTDEQFF TGCGCCAGCAGCCAGGTCGGGACTAGCGGGACGGATGAGCAGTTCTTC
once TRBJ2-1 . TRBV19 CASSIASSYNKQFF TGTGCCAGTAGCATCGCTAGCTCCTACAATAAGCAGTTCTTC
. TRBJ2-3 . TRBV30 CASSPGWPDTQYF TGTGCCTCCTCCCCCGGCTGGCCAGATACGCAGTATTTT
many TRBJ2-7 . TRBV6-5 CASSYKFSYEQYF TGTGCCAGCAGTTACAAGTTTTCCTACGAGCAGTACTTC
many TRBJ2-2 . TRBV29-1 CSVEDGGTYTGELFF TGCAGCGTTGAAGATGGCGGGACCTACACCGGGGAGCTGTTTTTT
. TRBJ2-3 TRBD2 TRBV12-3/TRBV12-4 CASSLLAGVSTDTKYF TGTGCCAGCAGTTTACTAGCGGGGGTTAGCACAGATACGAAGTATTTT
many TRBJ2-7 . TRBV5-6 CASSLDRVEQYF TGTGCCAGCAGCTTGGACAGGGTTGAGCAGTACTTC
. TRBJ2-7 TRBD2 TRBV28 CASSFRGREASYEQYF TGTGCCAGCAGTTTCCGAGGGCGGGAGGCTTCCTACGAGCAGTACTTC
many TRBJ2-7 TRBD1 TRBV4-3 CASSQARTGAYEQYF TGCGCCAGCAGCCAGGCTCGGACAGGAGCCTACGAGCAGTACTTC
. TRBJ2-7 . TRBV4-2 CASCQTGLVSEQYF TGTGCCAGCTGCCAAACAGGGCTAGTCTCCGAGCAGTACTTC
. TRBJ2-1 . TRBV10-3 CAISDGYNEQFF TGTGCCATCAGTGATGGGTACAATGAGCAGTTCTTC
few TRBJ2-7 . TRBV27 CASSLWGTTYEQYF TGTGCCAGCAGTTTATGGGGCACCACCTACGAGCAGTACTTC
once TRBJ1-1 . TRBV5-5 CASSALGVRTNTEAFF TGTGCCAGCAGCGCGCTTGGGGTCAGGACGAACACTGAAGCTTTCTTT
few TRBJ1-2 TRBD1 TRBV4-1 CASSQVTGTFYGYTF TGCGCCAGCAGCCAAGTGACAGGGACCTTCTATGGCTACACCTTC
many TRBJ2-5 TRBD2 TRBV6-5 CASSPAGGQETQYF TGTGCCAGCAGCCCAGCGGGGGGGCAAGAGACCCAGTACTTC
many TRBJ1-5 TRBD1 TRBV28 CASRKLGGVGNQPQHF TGTGCCAGCAGGAAGTTAGGGGGCGTAGGCAATCAGCCCCAGCATTTT
few TRBJ2-1 . TRBV20-1 CSARPVQGGYNEQFF TGCAGTGCTAGACCAGTGCAGGGGGGGTACAATGAGCAGTTCTTC
. TRBJ1-2 . TRBV20-1 CSASVPRGASPYDYTF TGCAGTGCTAGTGTCCCCCGGGGGGCGTCGCCCTATGACTACACCTTC
few TRBJ2-7 . TRBV20-1 CSVKARDGNSYEQYF TGCAGTGTTAAAGCCCGGGACGGTAACTCCTACGAGCAGTACTTC
few TRBJ2-7 . TRBV2 CASSDRIRYEQYF TGTGCCAGCAGTGACAGGATCCGCTACGAGCAGTACTTC
many TRBJ2-5 TRBD2 TRBV6-2/TRBV6-3 CASSSVAGVETQYF TGTGCCAGCAGTTCGGTAGCGGGAGTGGAGACCCAGTACTTC
. TRBJ2-2 TRBD1 TRBV9 CASRTTGQGYTGELFF TGTGCCAGCAGGACCACAGGACAGGGTTACACCGGGGAGCTGTTTTTT
many TRBJ2-5 . TRBV11-2 CASSLPLRGAQETQYF TGTGCCAGCAGCCTACCTTTGAGGGGGGCCCAAGAGACCCAGTACTTC
many TRBJ2-3 TRBD2 TRBV30 CAWDLAGEADTQYF TGTGCCTGGGATCTAGCGGGAGAAGCAGATACGCAGTATTTT
many TRBJ2-7 TRBD2 TRBV20-1 CSARGLDVRGEQYF TGCAGTGCCCGGGGACTAGACGTACGTGGCGAGCAGTACTTC
few TRBJ2-1 TRBD2 TRBV30 CAWSAGLAGYNEQFF TGTGCCTGGAGTGCTGGACTAGCGGGCTACAATGAGCAGTTCTTC